The 27 T cell receptor beta chains below were found in one sample sequenced in a study of PD-1 blockade in mismatch repair-deficient tumors. Using immunoSEQ multiplex PCR, the repertoire was profiled, and TCRdb retains in-frame clones only, with some absent. Among about 100,000 clones listed, 82% were seen once. This specimen was peripheral blood, taken roughly 35 weeks after starting pembrolizumab. These receptors were collected from an adult with mismatch repair-deficient cancer.

This clone came up once. The chain uses TRBV2 and TRBJ2-3, with TRBD1 matching over 11 bases. From germline, CDR1 is SNHLY and CDR2 FYNNEI. The trim removed 6 bases at V and 3 bases at J, leaving 5 bases unmatched. This CDR3 comprises 15 residues. DNA of the CDR3: TGTGCCAGCAGCCCGGACAGGGGGCTGACAGATACGCAGTATTTT. It translates to CASSPDRGLTDTQYF.

This clone appeared a few times. The rearrangement joins TRBV10-3 to TRBJ2-3; weak D call: TRBD1 (5 bases). V lost 11 bases to trimming and J lost 0 bases, with 18 bases between them. Per the germline V gene, CDR1 is ENHRY and CDR2 is SYGVKD. The length of the CDR3 is 15 residues. Here the CDR3 reads CALRPGQGSTDTQYF. CDR3 coding DNA: TGTGCCCTTAGACCCGGACAAGGGAGCACAGATACGCAGTATTTT.

The chain joins TRBV5-1 to TRBJ1-1; maybe TRBD1 (6 bases). Germline V CDR1 and CDR2: SGHRS, YFSETQ. Trimming pared 1 base from V and 0 bases from J, leaving 10 bases between. This CDR3 contains 15 residues. The CDR3 DNA sequence: TGCGCCAGCAGCTTGATGGACAGCATGAACACTGAAGCTTTCTTT. This gives the protein CASSLMDSMNTEAFF.

This chain connects TRBV6-6 to TRBJ1-5; D possibly corresponds to TRBD1 (5 bases). The V gene's germline CDR1 is MNHNY and CDR2 SVGAGI (reference sequence). The CDR3 sequence is 14 residues long. The V end lost 6 bases, the J end lost 7 bases, and 16 bases lay between the germline ends. CDR3 nucleotide sequence: TGTGCCAGCAGCCTCCTAGGGGTGGGACAGCCCCAGCATTTT. Its translation: CASSLLGVGQPQHF.

The chain uses TRBV15 and TRBJ2-7; 7 bases map to TRBD1. Trimming at V came to 1 base and at J to 1 base, leaving 4 bases not matched to a gene. The CDR3 runs to 15 residues. Germline loops: CDR1 LNHNV, CDR2 YYDKDF (reference sequence). The CDR3 sequence is CATSRGRDRSYEQYF. CDR3 DNA sequence: TGTGCCACCAGCAGAGGCCGGGACAGATCCTACGAGCAGTACTTC.

This clone was counted ten times or more. The gene calls are TRBV4-1 and TRBJ1-2; possible D gene TRBD1, 6 bases. The CDR3 runs 17 residues. With 1 base removed from V and 2 bases from J, the gap between germline ends came to 17 bases. Germline loops: CDR1 MGHRA, CDR2 YSYEKL. This CDR3 is CASSQGLGAIMNYGYTF. The DNA of the CDR3 is TGCGCCAGCAGCCAAGGATTGGGGGCGATAATGAACTATGGCTACACCTTC.

The chain links TRBV19 to TRBJ2-7; 9 positions agree with TRBD2. In germline, CDR1 is LNHDA, CDR2 SQIVND (reference sequence). The CDR3 is 15 residues long. V was clipped by 3 bases and J by 6 bases; unmatched bases: 9. DNA of the CDR3: TGTGCCAGTAGTATCTCGGCTAGCGGGATCAGCGAGCAGTACTTC. It encodes CASSISASGISEQYF. Together with reference TRBV19 and TRBJ2-7, the CDR3 gives the full variable domain: DGGITQSPKYLFRKEGQNVTLSCEQNLNHDAMYWYRQDPGQGLRLIYYSQIVNDFQKGDIAEGYSVSREKKESFPLTVTSAQKNPTAFYLCASSISASGISEQYFGPGTRLTVT.

The chain links TRBV7-9 to TRBJ2-1, with 12 nucleotides matching TRBD1. The V gene end was trimmed by 6 bases and the J gene end by 6 bases; junction bases not matched to a gene: 6. Looked up from germline, CDR1 is SEHNR and CDR2 is FQNEAQ (reference sequence). The CDR3 is 15 residues long. The CDR3 here is CASSRDRGLINEQFF. Here the CDR3 DNA reads TGTGCCAGCAGTCGGGACAGGGGGCTTATCAATGAGCAGTTCTTC.

This clone was found once. This chain links TRBV7-2 with TRBJ2-1; TRBD2 aligns across 14 bases. The CDR3 is 15 residues long. Germline loops: CDR1 SGHTA, CDR2 FQGNSA. The J segment lost 8 bases and the V segment lost 3 bases, leaving 3 bases of the junction unmatched. CDR3 sequence: CASSFLGLAGDEQFF. DNA for the CDR3: TGTGCCAGCAGCTTTTTGGGACTAGCGGGAGATGAGCAGTTCTTC.

The chain carries TRBV7-9 and TRBJ2-7; weak D call: TRBD1 (5 bases). The germline CDR1 and CDR2 sequences are SEHNR and FQNEAQ (reference sequence). There are 14 residues in the CDR3. Trimming removed 5 bases from V and 5 bases from J, with 16 bases in between. CDR3 coding DNA: TGTGCCAGCAGCGCCGCCCAGGGATTCAACGAGCAGTACTTC. Amino acid sequence: CASSAAQGFNEQYF.

The chain combines TRBV7-6 with TRBJ2-5; D gene unclear. With 1 base removed from V and 1 base from J, the gap between germline ends came to 7 bases. CDR1 is SGHVS, CDR2 FNYEAQ, per germline. This CDR3 region has 14 residues. The CDR3 nucleotides are TGTGCCAGCAGCTTAGTGCCGGTCCAAGAGACCCAGTACTTC. Translating gives CASSLVPVQETQYF.

This clone is medium-sized in the sample. The chain is built from TRBV10-3 and TRBJ2-7; D uncertain. Trimming took off 3 bases at V and 0 bases at J, with 9 bases between the two ends. The V gene's germline CDR1 is ENHRY and CDR2 SYGVKD. This CDR3 has 14 amino acids. This CDR3 reads CAISDPKDSYEQYF. Here the CDR3 DNA reads TGTGCCATCAGTGACCCTAAAGACTCCTACGAGCAGTACTTC.

The CDR3 region has the DNA TGTGCCAGCAGCCGCACAGGGGTTGGTTATGGCTACACCTTC. Encoded protein: CASSRTGVGYGYTF. The rearrangement links TRBV5-6 to TRBJ1-2; 7 nucleotides line up with TRBD1. V lost 4 bases, J lost 5 bases, and 8 bases stayed unmatched. CDR1 and CDR2 (germline): SGHDT, YYEEEE. The CDR3 runs 14 residues.

This sequence joins TRBV6-4 and TRBJ2-1, with 12 positions matching TRBD2. From germline, CDR1 is MRHNA and CDR2 SNTAGT. This CDR3 comprises 19 residues. The V and J ends lost 2 bases and 10 bases, in that order; junction bases with no gene match: 18. The CDR3, as DNA: TGTGCCAGCAGTGACCCGTGGCTAGCGGGAGGGTCGGGGGTGACGGAGCAGTTCTTC. Its protein product is CASSDPWLAGGSGVTEQFF.

This clone was seen a few times. The chain uses TRBV5-4 and TRBJ2-5, with 7 bases fitting TRBD1. The CDR3 loop spans 14 amino acids. Trimming cost V 4 bases and J 3 bases; bases outside gene matches: 6. The V gene's germline CDR1 is SGHNT and CDR2 YYREEE (reference sequence). CDR3: CASSPPQGKETQYF. The CDR3 DNA reads as TGTGCCAGCAGCCCTCCACAGGGGAAAGAGACCCAGTACTTC. Filled out from reference TRBV5-4 and TRBJ2-5, the complete variable domain reads ETGVTQSPTHLIKTRGQQVTLRCSSQSGHNTVSWYQQALGQGPQFIFQYYREEENGRGNFPPRFSGLQFPNYSSELNVNALELDDSALYLCASSPPQGKETQYFGPGTRLLVL.

CDR3 loop: CASSPSTGGWTGELFF. CDR3 sequence (DNA): TGTGCCAGCAGCCCGTCGACAGGGGGTTGGACCGGGGAGCTGTTTTTT. V is TRBV7-2 and J is TRBJ2-2; 9 nucleotides align to TRBD1. CDR1 is SGHTA, CDR2 FQGNSA, per germline. Trimming cost V 5 bases and J 5 bases; bases outside gene matches: 9. The CDR3 totals 16 residues.

Only one count was recorded for this clone. V gene TRBV5-1 combines with J gene TRBJ2-1; the match to TRBD2 covers 9 bases. Germline V lookup: CDR1 SGHRS, CDR2 YFSETQ. With 4 bases clipped from V and 3 bases from J, the junction kept 17 bases outside the gene matches. The CDR3 consists of 19 residues. Here the CDR3 DNA reads TGCGCCAGCAGCCCTCAAGGGGGAATTAGCGGGAGTAACTACAATGAGCAGTTCTTC. Translation: CASSPQGGISGSNYNEQFF.

This clone has just a few counts. CDR3 DNA sequence: TGTGCCAGCAGGTCCCCAGGGGGCAATCAGCCCCAGCATTTT. Translating gives CASRSPGGNQPQHF. The chain joins TRBV27 to TRBJ1-5, with a tentative D call TRBD1 (6 bases). CDR1 MNHEY and CDR2 SMNVEV come from the germline V gene (reference sequence). The V end lost 6 bases, the J end lost 2 bases, and 11 bases lay between the germline ends. The CDR3 has 14 amino acids.

The V gene is TRBV19, the J gene TRBJ2-1, with a tentative D call TRBD2 (5 bases). Trimming stripped 6 bases from V and 6 bases from J, with 15 bases between. Germline CDR1 reads LNHDA; CDR2 reads SQIVND (reference sequence). The CDR3 runs to 14 residues. CDR3: CASRKDSNTNEQFF. In DNA, the CDR3 is TGTGCCAGTAGGAAGGACTCTAATACCAATGAGCAGTTCTTC.

Concerning this clone itself: This same CDR3 is encoded by further DNA sequences in the sample. The chain links TRBV7-3 to TRBJ2-1, with TRBD2 matching over 7 bases. Per germline, CDR1 SGHTA and CDR2 FQGTGA. Trimming took 0 bases from V and 7 from J; bases not matched to a gene: 6. This CDR3 has 15 residues. This chain's CDR3 is CASSLTRDGGNEQFF. The CDR3, as DNA: TGTGCCAGCAGCTTAACCCGGGACGGGGGGAATGAGCAGTTCTTC.

The CDR3 spells CASSPSGGNYNEQFF. The CDR3, as DNA: TGTGCCAGCAGCCCCAGCGGCGGGAACTACAATGAGCAGTTCTTC. V usage is TRBV7-9 and J usage is TRBJ2-1; D is perhaps TRBD2 (6 bases). Germline V CDR1 and CDR2: SEHNR, FQNEAQ (reference sequence). The CDR3 is 15 residues long. Trimming cost V 5 bases and J 3 bases, with 14 bases left between them.

The rearrangement uses TRBV30 and TRBJ2-7; D perhaps matches TRBD1 (6 bases). The CDR3 has 13 amino acids. Germline loops: CDR1 GTSNPN, CDR2 SVGIG (reference sequence). Trimming removed 0 bases from V and 1 base from J, with 7 bases in between. The CDR3 spells CAWSVGGSYEQYF. CDR3 DNA: TGTGCCTGGAGTGTAGGGGGTTCCTACGAGCAGTACTTC.

The J gene is TRBJ2-3, the V gene TRBV5-1; 7 positions match TRBD2. Germline assignment: CDR1 SGHRS and CDR2 YFSETQ. CDR3 length equals 13 residues. J gave up 4 bases and V 4 bases, and 3 bases lay outside the gene matches. CDR3 loop: CASSVAGSDTQYF. CDR3 nucleotide sequence: TGCGCCAGCAGCGTAGCGGGTTCAGATACGCAGTATTTT.

J is TRBJ2-7 and V is TRBV4-3; D is uncertain. CDR1 LGHNA and CDR2 YSLEER come from the germline V gene. The CDR3 is 14 amino acids. The V end was cut by 0 bases, the J end by 5 bases, with 11 bases between. CDR3: CASSQDSVIHEQYF. The CDR3 DNA follows: TGCGCCAGCAGCCAAGATTCGGTGATTCACGAGCAGTACTTC.

The chain recombines TRBV29-1 with TRBJ1-1; TRBD1 aligns across 7 bases. Germline CDR1 is SQVTM and CDR2 is ANQGSEA. Trimming removed 4 bases from V and 6 bases from J; junction bases left unmatched: 5. The CDR3 runs to 12 residues. The CDR3 sequence: CSVGQGRAEAFF. The CDR3 DNA follows: TGCAGCGTTGGACAGGGTAGAGCTGAAGCTTTCTTT.

This chain joins TRBV5-4 and TRBJ2-7, with TRBD1 as a possible D gene (6 bases). Trimming took off 0 bases at V and 4 bases at J, with 14 bases between the two ends. Per the germline V gene, CDR1 is SGHNT and CDR2 is YYREEE (reference sequence). CDR3 length: 15 residues. The CDR3 loop reads CASSLGQGKLYEQYF. The CDR3 coding sequence is TGTGCCAGCAGCTTGGGGCAGGGGAAATTGTACGAGCAGTACTTC.

This sequence joins TRBV29-1 and TRBJ2-2; D uncertain. Germline V lookup: CDR1 SQVTM, CDR2 ANQGSEA. Between the trimmed V and J ends, which lost 4 bases and 2 bases, there was a span of 8 bases. The length of the CDR3 is 13 residues. The chain's CDR3 is CSVAGHNTGELFF. CDR3 DNA sequence: TGCAGCGTTGCGGGCCATAACACCGGGGAGCTGTTTTTT.